This TCR beta chain was sequenced for a study of early T cells in non-severe SARS-CoV-2 infection. J was trimmed by 4 bases and V by 4 bases; bases with no gene match: 2. This CDR3 is built from 13 residues. CDR1 is LGHDT and CDR2 is YNNKEL in the germline V gene (reference sequence). TCRdb analysed the 5' RACE reads with MiXCR anew, one entry per CDR3 protein. Counted here are 70,000 to 80,000 distinct CDR3 sequences, around 11% occurring once; the ten biggest clones make up less than 3%. This clonotype has a count of ten or more. The sequence was obtained from an adult who was a healthcare worker with PCR-confirmed SARS-CoV-2 infection or an uninfected control (not recorded which). Sequenced material: whole blood, taken at baseline. The chain joins TRBV3-1 to TRBJ1-1; 8 bases fit TRBD1. The CDR3: CASSRTGGTEAFF. As DNA, the CDR3 is TGTGCCAGCAGCCGCACAGGGGGCACTGAAGCTTTCTTT.